Listed below are T cell receptor beta chains from one sample, sequenced in a study of T cell responses to AZD1222 COVID-19 vaccine. Libraries were prepared by immunoSEQ multiplex PCR; TCRdb keeps only in-frame clonotypes and omits some of them. The sample consists of 100,000 to 140,000 clones, roughly 90% of them appearing once. The input for sequencing was peripheral blood, taken 28 days after the second AZD1222 dose. Every receptor here comes from an adult who received the AZD1222 COVID-19 vaccine. The CDR3 runs from the conserved cysteine through the conserved F or W. D genes are given only for firm matches. Size values are once, few and many counts, or a class for expanded clones, and some rows have none.

clone_size,j_call,d_call,v_call,cdr3_nt,cdr3_aa
.,TRBJ1-6,TRBD1,TRBV7-2,TGTGCCAGCAGCTTAGCGGGACAGGGTAGTTCACCCCTCCACTTT,CASSLAGQGSSPLHF
.,TRBJ1-2,TRBD1,TRBV11-1,TGTGCCAGCAGCTTGGGGACAGATGGCTACACCTTC,CASSLGTDGYTF
.,TRBJ2-7,.,TRBV11-2,TGTGCCAGCAGCTTAGCTGGAGGGCCTAGTGAGCAGTACTTC,CASSLAGGPSEQYF
.,TRBJ2-7,.,TRBV5-8,TGTGCCAGCAGCAAGGGAAGATTCTACGAGCAGTACTTC,CASSKGRFYEQYF
.,TRBJ1-5,TRBD1,TRBV2,TGTGCCAGCAGTGATGTGGACAGGAGAAATCAGCCCCAGCATTTT,CASSDVDRRNQPQHF
.,TRBJ2-3,.,TRBV9,TGTGCCAGCAGCGTAGCGGTTATCGGAGGGGGGGATACGCAGTATTTT,CASSVAVIGGGDTQYF
.,TRBJ2-7,.,TRBV10-3,TGTGCCATCAGTGACAGGGTAGGGACCTACGAGCAGTACTTC,CAISDRVGTYEQYF
.,TRBJ1-2,.,TRBV4-3,TGCGCCAGCAGCCAGACACTGAGTAACTATGGCTACACCTTC,CASSQTLSNYGYTF
.,TRBJ2-7,.,TRBV5-4,TGTGCCAGCAGCATCCGGGAAAACTCCTACGAGCAGTACTTC,CASSIRENSYEQYF
.,TRBJ1-2,TRBD1,TRBV6-5,TGTGCCAGCAGGGCAGGGGGGAAAGGCTACACCTTC,CASRAGGKGYTF
.,TRBJ2-1,.,TRBV18,TGTGCCAGCTCACTTCCGAGGGGAGTAGGGCCCCATGAGCAGTTCTTC,CASSLPRGVGPHEQFF
.,TRBJ2-5,.,TRBV27,TGTGCCAGCAGTTTTGTGGGAGGAGGGGAGACCCAGTACTTC,CASSFVGGGETQYF
.,TRBJ1-3,TRBD1,TRBV7-9,TGTGCCAGCAGCTTTAATCTGGACAGGGGGCACAGAAACACCATATATTTT,CASSFNLDRGHRNTIYF
.,TRBJ1-1,TRBD1,TRBV12-3/TRBV12-4,TGTGCCAGCAGTTCCTCGACAGGGTGGGCTTTCTTT,CASSSSTGWAFF
.,TRBJ1-1,.,TRBV5-6,TGTGCCAGCAGCTTGGGACAGGAGTATCTTCCCGCGATGAACACTGAAGCTTTCTTT,CASSLGQEYLPAMNTEAFF
.,TRBJ2-4,.,TRBV5-1,TGCGCCAGCAGCTTAACAGGGGCCAAAAACATTCAGTACTTC,CASSLTGAKNIQYF
.,TRBJ2-1,.,TRBV7-2,TGTGCCAGCAACCTCGGAGGAGGGGTCGATGAGCAGTTCTTC,CASNLGGGVDEQFF
.,TRBJ2-7,.,TRBV29-1,TGCAGCGTTGGACCTCAGAGCTCCTACGAGCAGTACTTC,CSVGPQSSYEQYF
.,TRBJ2-7,.,TRBV11-3,TGTGCCAGCAGCGCGTCCGGGACATCCTACGAGCAGTACTTC,CASSASGTSYEQYF
once,TRBJ1-6,.,TRBV9,TGTGCCAGCAGCGTAGTTTCCCTAAATTCACCCCTCCACTTT,CASSVVSLNSPLHF
.,TRBJ2-1,.,TRBV25-1,TGTGCCAGCAGTGAATTGGCAACGGAAAGCTCCTACAATGAGCAGTTCTTC,CASSELATESSYNEQFF
.,TRBJ2-4,TRBD1,TRBV2,TGTGCCAGCAGTGGGGGACAGGGAGGGAACATTCAGTACTTC,CASSGGQGGNIQYF
.,TRBJ1-4,.,TRBV6-5,TGTGCCAGCAGTTACAGCGGGGTACGAGAAAAACTGTTTTTT,CASSYSGVREKLFF
.,TRBJ2-1,TRBD2,TRBV11-2,TGTGCCAGCAGCAAGACGGGAGGGGTCTCTCGTGAGCAGTTCTTC,CASSKTGGVSREQFF
.,TRBJ1-1,.,TRBV3-1/TRBV3-2,TGTGCCAGCAGCCAAGACTTCCCGAACACTGAAGCTTTCTTT,CASSQDFPNTEAFF
.,TRBJ1-4,TRBD1,TRBV29-1,TGCAGCGTCCGGACAGGCGCGACTAATGAAAAACTGTTTTTT,CSVRTGATNEKLFF
.,TRBJ2-7,.,TRBV3-1/TRBV3-2,TGTGCCAGCAGCCAAGATCTACCCCTCTACGAGCAGTACTTC,CASSQDLPLYEQYF
.,TRBJ1-1,.,TRBV27,TGTGCCAGCAGTGCCCGGACCGGGAGAGCTTTCTTT,CASSARTGRAFF
.,TRBJ2-3,.,TRBV9,TGTGCCAGCAGCCCCTTTGCTATAACAGATACGCAGTATTTT,CASSPFAITDTQYF
once,TRBJ1-4,.,TRBV2,TGTGCCAGCAGCCCCCCCTTGTGGGATCATGAAAAACTGTTTTTT,CASSPPLWDHEKLFF
.,TRBJ1-1,.,TRBV29-1,TGCAGCGTTGGATCAGGGGTGTCATCCACTGAAGCTTTCTTT,CSVGSGVSSTEAFF
once,TRBJ1-6,TRBD1,TRBV6-1,TGTGCCAGCAGTGAGGGGACAGGGGGCGCGTACCCCTTACTTAATTCACCCCTCCACTTT,CASSEGTGGAYPLLNSPLHF
once,TRBJ1-1,TRBD1,TRBV10-3,TGTGCCATCAGTGAGAGTTCCGGGACAGGGAACACTGAAGCTTTCTTT,CAISESSGTGNTEAFF
.,TRBJ2-7,TRBD1,TRBV18,TGTGCCAGCTCAGCCGGGACAGGGTCCTACGAGCAGTACTTC,CASSAGTGSYEQYF
.,TRBJ1-6,.,TRBV5-6,TGTGCCAGCAGCCTGAGCCCGGGACGGATTAATTCACCCCTCCACTTT,CASSLSPGRINSPLHF
once,TRBJ1-6,TRBD1,TRBV19,TGTGCCACGCATCCCAGGGGGCGGTGGAGGAATTCACCCCTCCACTTT,CATHPRGRWRNSPLHF
.,TRBJ1-3,.,TRBV6-1,TGTGCCAGCAGTGATCTTTCTCGAGGCTTCTCTGGAAACACCATATATTTT,CASSDLSRGFSGNTIYF
.,TRBJ1-2,.,TRBV6-1,TGTGCCAGCAGTGCCCCGGACAGCCGGTTGATTGGTGGCTACACCTTC,CASSAPDSRLIGGYTF
.,TRBJ2-3,TRBD2,TRBV3-1/TRBV3-2,TGTGCCAGCAGCCCTACCGGGACTAAGTTCACAGATACGCAGTATTTT,CASSPTGTKFTDTQYF
once,TRBJ2-7,TRBD1,TRBV5-4,TGTGCCAGCAGCCCGGGACAGTCAGCCTACGAGCAGTACTTC,CASSPGQSAYEQYF
.,TRBJ2-5,.,TRBV3-1/TRBV3-2,TGTGCCAGCAGCCAAGATACCGCTCAAGAGACCCAGTACTTC,CASSQDTAQETQYF
.,TRBJ1-2,.,TRBV10-3,TGTGCCATCAAGGCCGGGGAGGCCTCCGGGAACTATGGCTACACCTTC,CAIKAGEASGNYGYTF